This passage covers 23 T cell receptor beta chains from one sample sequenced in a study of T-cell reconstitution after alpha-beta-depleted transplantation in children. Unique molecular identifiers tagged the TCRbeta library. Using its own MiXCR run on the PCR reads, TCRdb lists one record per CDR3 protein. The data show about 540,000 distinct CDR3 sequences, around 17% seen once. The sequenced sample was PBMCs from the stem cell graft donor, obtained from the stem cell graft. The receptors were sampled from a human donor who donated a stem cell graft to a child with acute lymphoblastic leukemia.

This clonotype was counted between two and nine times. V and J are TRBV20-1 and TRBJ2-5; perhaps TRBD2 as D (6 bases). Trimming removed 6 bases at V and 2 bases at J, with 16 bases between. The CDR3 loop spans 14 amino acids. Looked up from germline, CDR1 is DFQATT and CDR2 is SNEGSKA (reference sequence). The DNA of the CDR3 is TGCAGTGCCCCTCGCCCGGGACTGCAAGAGACCCAGTACTTC. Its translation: CSAPRPGLQETQYF.

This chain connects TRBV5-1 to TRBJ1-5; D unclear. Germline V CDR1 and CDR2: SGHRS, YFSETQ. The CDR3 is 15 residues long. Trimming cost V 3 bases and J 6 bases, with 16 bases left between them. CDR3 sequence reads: CASSSDSDRGQPQHF. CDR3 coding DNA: TGCGCCAGCAGCTCGGATTCCGACCGGGGTCAGCCCCAGCATTTT.

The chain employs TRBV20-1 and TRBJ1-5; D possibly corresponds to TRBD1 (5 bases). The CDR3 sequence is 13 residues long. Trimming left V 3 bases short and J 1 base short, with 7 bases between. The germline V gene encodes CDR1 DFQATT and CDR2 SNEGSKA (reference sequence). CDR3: CSARDTSNQPQHF. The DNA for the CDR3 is TGCAGTGCTAGGGACACGAGCAATCAGCCCCAGCATTTT.

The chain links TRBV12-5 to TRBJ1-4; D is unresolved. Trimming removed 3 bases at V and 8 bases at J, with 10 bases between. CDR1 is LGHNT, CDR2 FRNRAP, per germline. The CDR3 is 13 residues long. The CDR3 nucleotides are TGTGCTAGTGGTTTCGGAAGGAAAGAAAAACTGTTTTTT. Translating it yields CASGFGRKEKLFF. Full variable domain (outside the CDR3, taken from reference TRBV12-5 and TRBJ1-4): DARVTQTPRHKVTEMGQEVTMRCQPILGHNTVFWYRQTMMQGLELLAYFRNRAPLDDSGMPKDRFSAEMPDATLATLKIQPSEPRDSAVYFCASGFGRKEKLFFGSGTQLSVL.

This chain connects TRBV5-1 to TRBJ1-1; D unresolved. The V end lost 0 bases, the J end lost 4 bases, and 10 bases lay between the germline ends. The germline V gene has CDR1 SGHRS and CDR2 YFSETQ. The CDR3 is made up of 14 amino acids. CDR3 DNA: TGCGCCAGCAGCTTGGAGGGCAGAAGCACTGAAGCTTTCTTT. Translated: CASSLEGRSTEAFF.

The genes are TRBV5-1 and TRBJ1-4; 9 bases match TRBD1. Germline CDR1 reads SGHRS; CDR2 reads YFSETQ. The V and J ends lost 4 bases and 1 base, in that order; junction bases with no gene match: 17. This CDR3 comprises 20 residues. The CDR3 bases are TGCGCCAGCAGCCCCCCCTCTTCGGACAGGGGTAGGGAAACTAATGAAAAACTGTTTTTT. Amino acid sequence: CASSPPSSDRGRETNEKLFF.

The CDR3 region is CASSPRTSGWTNTGELFF. The CDR3 nucleotides read TGTGCCAGCAGCCCCCGGACTAGCGGGTGGACGAACACCGGGGAGCTGTTTTTT. The rearrangement joins TRBV9 to TRBJ2-2, with 11 bases matching TRBD2. Trimming cost V 4 bases and J 0 bases; bases outside gene matches: 8. The CDR3 length is 18 residues. Germline loops: CDR1 SGDLS, CDR2 YYNGEE.

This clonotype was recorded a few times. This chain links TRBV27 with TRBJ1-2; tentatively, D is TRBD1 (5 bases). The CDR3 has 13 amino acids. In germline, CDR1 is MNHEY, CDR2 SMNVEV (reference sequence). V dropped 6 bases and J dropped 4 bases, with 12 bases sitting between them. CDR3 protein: CASRAGYLYGYTF. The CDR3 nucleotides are TGTGCCAGCAGGGCAGGGTACCTCTATGGCTACACCTTC.

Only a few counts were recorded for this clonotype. This CDR3 reads CASSVGTGGKNIQYF. The CDR3 bases are TGTGCCAGCAGTGTCGGGACGGGGGGCAAAAACATTCAGTACTTC. V gene TRBV12-3 or TRBV12-4 combines with J gene TRBJ2-4; TRBD2 aligns across 7 bases. The CDR3 has 15 residues. After removal of 5 bases from V and 3 bases from J, the junction contained 7 bases not matched to a gene.

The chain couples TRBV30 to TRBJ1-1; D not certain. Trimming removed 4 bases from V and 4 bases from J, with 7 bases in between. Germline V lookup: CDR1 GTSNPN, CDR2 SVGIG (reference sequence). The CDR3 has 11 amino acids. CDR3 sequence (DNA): TGTGCCTGGAACCCGGGCACTGAAGCTTTCTTT. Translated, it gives CAWNPGTEAFF.

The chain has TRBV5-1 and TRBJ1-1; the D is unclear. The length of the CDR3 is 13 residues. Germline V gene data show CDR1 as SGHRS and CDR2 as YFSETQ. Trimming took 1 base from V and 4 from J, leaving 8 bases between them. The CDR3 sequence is CASSLRTPTEAFF. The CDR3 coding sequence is TGCGCCAGCAGCTTGCGCACCCCCACTGAAGCTTTCTTT.

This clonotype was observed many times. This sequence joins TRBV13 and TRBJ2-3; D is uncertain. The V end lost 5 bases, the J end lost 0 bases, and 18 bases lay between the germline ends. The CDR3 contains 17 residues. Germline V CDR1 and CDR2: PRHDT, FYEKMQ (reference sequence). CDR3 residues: CASSPEEATTSTDTQYF. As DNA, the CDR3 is TGTGCCAGCAGCCCTGAGGAAGCGACGACTAGCACAGATACGCAGTATTTT.

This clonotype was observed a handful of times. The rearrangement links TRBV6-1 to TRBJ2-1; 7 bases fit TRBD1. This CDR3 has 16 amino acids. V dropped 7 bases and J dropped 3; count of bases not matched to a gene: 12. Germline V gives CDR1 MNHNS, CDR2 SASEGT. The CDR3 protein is CASILGKQGSYNEQFF. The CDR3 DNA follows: TGTGCCAGCATATTAGGAAAACAGGGGAGCTACAATGAGCAGTTCTTC.

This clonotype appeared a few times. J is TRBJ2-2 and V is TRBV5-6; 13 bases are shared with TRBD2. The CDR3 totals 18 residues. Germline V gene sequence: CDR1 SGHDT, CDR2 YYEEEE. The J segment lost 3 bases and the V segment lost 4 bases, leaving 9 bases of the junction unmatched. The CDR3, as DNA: TGTGCCAGCAGCCCATCGACTAGCGGGAGGCGGTACACCGGGGAGCTGTTTTTT. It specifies CASSPSTSGRRYTGELFF. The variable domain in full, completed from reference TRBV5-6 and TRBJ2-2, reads DAGVTQSPTHLIKTRGQQVTLRCSPKSGHDTVSWYQQALGQGPQFIFQYYEEEERQRGNFPDRFSGHQFPNYSSELNVNALLLGDSALYLCASSPSTSGRRYTGELFFGEGSRLTVL.

In DNA, the CDR3 is TGCAGTGCTATCGGACGGACCAATGAGCAGTTCTTC. Its translation is CSAIGRTNEQFF. V usage is TRBV20-1 and J usage is TRBJ2-1; no reliable D call. CDR1 and CDR2 from the germline V gene are DFQATT and SNEGSKA (reference sequence). This CDR3 has 12 residues. Trimming took off 4 bases at V and 6 bases at J, with 10 bases between the two ends.

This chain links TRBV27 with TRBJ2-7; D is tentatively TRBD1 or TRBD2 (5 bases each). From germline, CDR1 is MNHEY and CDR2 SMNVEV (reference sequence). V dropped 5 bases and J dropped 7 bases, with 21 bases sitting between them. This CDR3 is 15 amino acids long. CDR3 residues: CASSQFVSGTIEQYF. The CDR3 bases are TGTGCCAGCAGTCAGTTCGTATCCGGGACCATTGAGCAGTACTTC.

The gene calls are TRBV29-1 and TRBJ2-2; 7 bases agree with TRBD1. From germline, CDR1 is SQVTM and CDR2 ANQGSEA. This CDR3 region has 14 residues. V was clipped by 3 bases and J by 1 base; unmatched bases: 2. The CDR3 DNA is TGCAGCGTTGACCGACAGGGGAACACCGGGGAGCTGTTTTTT. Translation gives CSVDRQGNTGELFF.

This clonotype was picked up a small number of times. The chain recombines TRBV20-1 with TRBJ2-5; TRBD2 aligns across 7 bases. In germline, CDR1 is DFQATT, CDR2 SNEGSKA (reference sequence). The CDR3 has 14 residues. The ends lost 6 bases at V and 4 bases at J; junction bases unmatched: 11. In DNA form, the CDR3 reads TGCAGTGCCCCTCCGGGGGGTCGGGGAGAGACCCAGTACTTC. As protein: CSAPPGGRGETQYF.

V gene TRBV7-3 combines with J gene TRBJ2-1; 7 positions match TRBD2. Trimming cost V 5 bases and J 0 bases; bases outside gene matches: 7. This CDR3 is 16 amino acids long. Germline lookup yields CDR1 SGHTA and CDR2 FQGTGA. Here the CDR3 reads CASSRQGGSSYNEQFF. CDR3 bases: TGTGCCAGCAGCCGTCAAGGCGGGAGCTCCTACAATGAGCAGTTCTTC.

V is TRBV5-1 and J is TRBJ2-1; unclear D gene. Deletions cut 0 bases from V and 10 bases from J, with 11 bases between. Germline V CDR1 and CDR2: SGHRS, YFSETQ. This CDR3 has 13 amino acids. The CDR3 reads CASSLDSYSEQFF. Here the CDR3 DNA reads TGCGCCAGCAGCTTGGATTCTTACTCCGAGCAGTTCTTC.

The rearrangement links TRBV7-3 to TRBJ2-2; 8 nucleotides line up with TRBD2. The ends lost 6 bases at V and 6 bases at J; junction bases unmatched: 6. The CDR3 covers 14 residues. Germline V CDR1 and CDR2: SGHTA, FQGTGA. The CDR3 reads CASRGTRSSGELFF. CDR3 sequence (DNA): TGTGCCAGCAGGGGGACTAGATCTTCCGGGGAGCTGTTTTTT.

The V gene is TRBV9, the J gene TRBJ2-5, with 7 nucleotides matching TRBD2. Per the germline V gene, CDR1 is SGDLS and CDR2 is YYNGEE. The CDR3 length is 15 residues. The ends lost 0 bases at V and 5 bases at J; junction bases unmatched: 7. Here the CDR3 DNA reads TGTGCCAGCAGCGTAGAGGGTCTAGCGGCTGAGACCCAGTACTTC. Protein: CASSVEGLAAETQYF.

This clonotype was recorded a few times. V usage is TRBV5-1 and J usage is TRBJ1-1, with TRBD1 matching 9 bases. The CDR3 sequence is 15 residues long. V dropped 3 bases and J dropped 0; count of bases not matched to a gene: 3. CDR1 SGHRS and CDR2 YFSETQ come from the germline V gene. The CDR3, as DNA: TGCGCCAGCAGCTCCTGGACAGGGGTGAACACTGAAGCTTTCTTT. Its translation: CASSSWTGVNTEAFF.